The T cell receptor beta chain under discussion was sequenced for a study of control samples from healthy donors and cancer patients. Clones were sequenced by immunoSEQ multiplex PCR, and TCRdb holds only the in-frame ones, with some missing. In the table there are about 180,000 clones, just over 90% of which are singletons. This receptor was taken from a man aged 30 to 45 in good health. The sample consisted of blood.

The CDR3 DNA is TGCGCCAGCAGATATGGACAGGCCGACCCCTACGAGCAGTACTTC. This sequence encodes CASRYGQADPYEQYF. The chain has TRBV5-1 and TRBJ2-7; 7 bases map to TRBD1. V was pared by 5 bases and J by 2 bases, with 10 bases of the junction left unmatched. CDR1 is SGHRS, CDR2 YFSETQ, per germline. There are 15 residues in the CDR3.